This TCR beta chain was identified in a study of blood T cell repertoires in COVID-19. This CDR3 is built from 14 residues. Trimming cost V 5 bases and J 3 bases; bases outside gene matches: 6. Germline V gene lookup returns CDR1 SGHVS and CDR2 FQNEAQ. In the authors' workflow: How many nucleated cells were present was estimated from reference gene primer amplification. Generated by immunoSEQ multiplex PCR, the TCRdb table keeps only in-frame clones and is missing some. V, J and clone size are taken as reported in that table, and D and trimming were inferred from the DNA itself. The sample includes over 300,000 clones, nearly 90% of them seen just once.

This chain joins TRBV7-8 and TRBJ1-2; 7 bases fit TRBD1. Sequencing used peripheral blood. The receptor was derived from a man aged 18 to 30 with active or convalescent COVID-19. The CDR3 nucleotides are TGTGCCAGCAGCCCCCAAACAGGGGACTATGGCTACACCTTC. It specifies CASSPQTGDYGYTF.